Shown below are 10 T cell receptor beta chains from a single sample sequenced in a study of blood T cells in healthy people across ages. Using a J-beta primer mix together with a sample-barcoded 5' primer, a second PCR was run for roughly 7 to 12 cycles. TCRdb independently ran MiXCR on the 5' RACE reads; one entry per CDR3 protein. Of approximately 850,000 distinct CDR3 sequences in the sample, under 55% were seen once. The sequenced sample was blood. The origin of the receptors is a man aged 55 to 70 in good health.

V usage is TRBV9 and J usage is TRBJ2-3; D unclear. The germline V gene has CDR1 SGDLS and CDR2 YYNGEE. The CDR3 has 12 residues. Trimming left V 3 bases short and J 7 bases short, with 9 bases between. The CDR3, as DNA: TGTGCCAGCAGCGCAAACACTTATACGCAGTATTTT. Amino acid sequence: CASSANTYTQYF.

This rearrangement joins TRBV9 to TRBJ2-4, with D perhaps matching TRBD1 or TRBD2 (6 bases each). TRBJ2-7 matches the DNA end more closely, so the J call is doubtful. Per the germline V gene, CDR1 is SGDLS and CDR2 is YYNGEE. The CDR3 loop spans 15 amino acids. CDR3 loop: CASSVGAGTGYEQYF. The CDR3 DNA follows: TGTGCCAGCAGCGTGGGGGCAGGGACTGGCTACGAGCAGTACTTC.

The V gene is TRBV20-1, the J gene TRBJ2-5; D is perhaps TRBD2 (5 bases). V dropped 0 bases and J dropped 7 bases, with 15 bases sitting between them. The CDR3 is 14 amino acids. The V gene's germline CDR1 is DFQATT and CDR2 SNEGSKA (reference sequence). The CDR3 spells CSARERGSRATQYF. The CDR3 DNA is TGCAGTGCTAGAGAGAGAGGGTCTCGGGCGACCCAGTACTTC.

The chain uses TRBV29-1 and TRBJ1-1; no clear D. Germline assignment: CDR1 SQVTM and CDR2 ANQGSEA. The CDR3 extends over 12 amino acids. The ends were cut back, 6 bases at V and 0 bases at J, with 8 bases in the middle. The CDR3 region has the DNA TGCAGCGTGACTCGGATGAACACTGAAGCTTTCTTT. Its protein is CSVTRMNTEAFF.

This clonotype turned up a few times. The chain has TRBV20-1 and TRBJ2-5, with D possibly TRBD2 on 5 matching bases. In germline, CDR1 is DFQATT, CDR2 SNEGSKA (reference sequence). V was cut by 1 base and J by 1 base, with 13 bases left in between. The CDR3 runs to 15 residues. CDR3 bases: TGCAGTGCTAGAGGAGGTGTTGCGGGCCAAGAGACCCAGTACTTC. This gives the protein CSARGGVAGQETQYF.

The chain combines TRBV20-1 with TRBJ2-5, with D possibly matching TRBD1 (6 bases). Gene TRBJ2-7 matches the end of the DNA better, so the J call may be wrong. The CDR3 totals 16 residues. Per germline, CDR1 DFQATT and CDR2 SNEGSKA (reference sequence). CDR3 sequence reads: CSANYPETRDRHEQYF. Here the CDR3 DNA reads TGCAGTGCCAACTATCCCGAAACACGAGACAGGCACGAGCAGTACTTC.

The V and J genes are TRBV6-2 or TRBV6-3 and TRBJ1-6, with unresolved D. V was pared by 6 bases and J by 10 bases, with 10 bases between. Germline CDR1 and CDR2: MNHEY and SVGEGT. The CDR3 consists of 12 residues. DNA of the CDR3: TGTGCCAGCAGCCGACTATCCTCACCCCTCCACTTT. Protein product: CASSRLSSPLHF.

V gene TRBV28 combines with J gene TRBJ2-1; 7 positions match TRBD1. Trimming took 8 bases from V and 4 from J; bases not matched to a gene: 8. Looked up from germline, CDR1 is MDHEN and CDR2 is SYDVKM. CDR3 length: 14 residues. The CDR3 DNA reads TGTGCCAGCGGAGAAGGGGGCAGTTACAATGAGCAGTTCTTC. Its protein is CASGEGGSYNEQFF.

This clonotype was seen a handful of times. A read error may account for a junction end that differs from germline. This chain connects TRBV7-2 to TRBJ2-1; 9 bases match TRBD2. CDR3 length equals 15 residues. Germline V gene lookup returns CDR1 SGHTA and CDR2 FQGNSA. CDR3 residues: CASSLAGSPDNEQFF. As DNA, the CDR3 is TGTGCCAGCAGCCTAGCGGGGAGTCCTGACAATGAGCAGTTCTTC.

This clonotype was detected only a few times. The chain is built from TRBV5-6 and TRBJ2-3, with a possible D match to TRBD2 (6 bases). Per the germline V gene, CDR1 is SGHDT and CDR2 is YYEEEE. V was clipped by 4 bases and J by 4 bases, with 13 bases between them. The CDR3 sequence is 14 residues long. The CDR3 DNA reads as TGTGCCAGCAGCCCCCCGGCGGGGCCAGATACGCAGTATTTT. Translating it yields CASSPPAGPDTQYF.